This TCR beta chain was retrieved from a study of T cell responses to AZD1222 COVID-19 vaccine. About the study: Second doses that came at about 4 or about 12 weeks were put together. Study-level results: CD4 TCRs linked to vaccination spanned spike, dominating at 160-218 and 743-854. Clonal diversity was possibly underestimated, and the donors were mostly white British, with more females.

TCRdb's copy holds only in-frame clones and misses some; the assay was immunoSEQ multiplex PCR. Altogether roughly 53,000 clones are present, less than 85% being singletons, with the ten largest covering roughly 30%. In regard to this clone: Its target is not known.

The CDR3 runs to 12 residues. V lost 5 bases, J lost 5 bases, and 2 bases stayed unmatched. Germline CDR1 is SGHNT and CDR2 is YENEEA. The sequence was collected from an adult in good health. The chain carries TRBV11-3 and TRBJ2-5, with TRBD1 matching 7 bases. Sequencing used peripheral blood, obtained on day 0 of AZD1222 vaccination. The CDR3 reads CASSQGEETQYF. The DNA for the CDR3 is TGTGCCAGCAGCCAGGGGGAGGAGACCCAGTACTTC.